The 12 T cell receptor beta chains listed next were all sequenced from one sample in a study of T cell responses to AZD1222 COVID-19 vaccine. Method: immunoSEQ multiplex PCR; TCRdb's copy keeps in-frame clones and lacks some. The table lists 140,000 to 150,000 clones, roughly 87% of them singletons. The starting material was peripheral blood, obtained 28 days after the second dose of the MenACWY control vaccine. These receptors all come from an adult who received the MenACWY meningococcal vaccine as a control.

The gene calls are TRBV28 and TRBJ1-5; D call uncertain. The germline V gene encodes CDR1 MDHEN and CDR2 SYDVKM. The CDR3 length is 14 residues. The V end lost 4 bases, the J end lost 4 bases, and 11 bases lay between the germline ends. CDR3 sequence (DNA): TGTGCCAGCAGTTCCCTCCCGGGGAATCAGCCCCAGCATTTT. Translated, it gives CASSSLPGNQPQHF. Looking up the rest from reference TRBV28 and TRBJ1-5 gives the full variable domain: DVKVTQSSRYLVKRTGEKVFLECVQDMDHENMFWYRQDPGLGLRLIYFSYDVKMKEKGDIPEGYSVSREKKERFSLILESASTNQTSMYLCASSSLPGNQPQHFGDGTRLSIL.

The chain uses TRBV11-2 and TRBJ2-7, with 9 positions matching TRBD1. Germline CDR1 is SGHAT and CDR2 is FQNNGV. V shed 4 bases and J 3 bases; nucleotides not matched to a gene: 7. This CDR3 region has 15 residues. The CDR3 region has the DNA TGTGCCAGCAGCTCCTCCGGGACAGGGAGCTACGAGCAGTACTTC. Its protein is CASSSSGTGSYEQYF.

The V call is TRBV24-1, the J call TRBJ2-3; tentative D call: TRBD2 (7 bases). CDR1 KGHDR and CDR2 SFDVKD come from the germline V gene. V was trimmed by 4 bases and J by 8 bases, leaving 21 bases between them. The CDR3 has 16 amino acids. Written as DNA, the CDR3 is TGTGCCACCAGTGACCCAACGACAGGCCAGCGGGGTACGCAGTATTTT. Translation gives CATSDPTTGQRGTQYF.

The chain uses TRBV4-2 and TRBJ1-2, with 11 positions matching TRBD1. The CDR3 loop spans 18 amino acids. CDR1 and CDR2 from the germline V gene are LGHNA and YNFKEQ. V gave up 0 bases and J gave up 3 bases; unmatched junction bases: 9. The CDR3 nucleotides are TGTGCCAGCAGCCAAGATTACCGGACAGGGGGCCCTTACTATGGCTACACCTTC. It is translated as CASSQDYRTGGPYYGYTF.

CDR3 in amino acids: CASSPNLQGAGETQYF. CDR3 in DNA: TGCGCCAGCAGCCCTAATTTACAGGGGGCGGGGGAGACCCAGTACTTC. The chain combines TRBV5-1 with TRBJ2-5, with 9 bases that match TRBD1. This CDR3 spans 16 amino acids. The ends lost 4 bases at V and 5 bases at J; junction bases unmatched: 12. Germline V lookup: CDR1 SGHRS, CDR2 YFSETQ.

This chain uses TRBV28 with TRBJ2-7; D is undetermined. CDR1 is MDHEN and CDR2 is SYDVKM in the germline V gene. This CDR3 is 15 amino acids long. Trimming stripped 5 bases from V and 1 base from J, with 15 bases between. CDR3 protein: CASSRGRWSSYEQYF. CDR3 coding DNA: TGTGCCAGCAGTCGCGGCAGGTGGTCATCCTACGAGCAGTACTTC.

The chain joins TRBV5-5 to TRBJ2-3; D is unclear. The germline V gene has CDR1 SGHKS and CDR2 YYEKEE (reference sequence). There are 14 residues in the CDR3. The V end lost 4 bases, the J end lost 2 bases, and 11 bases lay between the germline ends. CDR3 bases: TGTGCCAGCAGCGTAGAGATGTTCACAGATACGCAGTATTTT. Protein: CASSVEMFTDTQYF.

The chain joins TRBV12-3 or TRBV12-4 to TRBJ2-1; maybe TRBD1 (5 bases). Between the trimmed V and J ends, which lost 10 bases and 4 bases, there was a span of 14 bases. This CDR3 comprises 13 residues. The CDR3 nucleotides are TGTGCCACTCGACGGCAGGGATACAATGAGCAGTTCTTC. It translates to CATRRQGYNEQFF.

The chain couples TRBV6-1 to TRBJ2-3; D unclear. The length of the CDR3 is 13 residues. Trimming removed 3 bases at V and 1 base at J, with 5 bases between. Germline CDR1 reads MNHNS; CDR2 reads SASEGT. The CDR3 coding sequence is TGTGCCAGCAGTGAGGGCCGCACAGATACGCAGTATTTT. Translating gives CASSEGRTDTQYF.

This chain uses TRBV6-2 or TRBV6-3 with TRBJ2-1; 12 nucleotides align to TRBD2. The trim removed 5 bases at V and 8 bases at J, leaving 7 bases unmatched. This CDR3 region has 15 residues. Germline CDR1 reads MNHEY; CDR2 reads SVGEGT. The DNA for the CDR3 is TGTGCCAGCAGTCCCCTGACTAGCGGGAGTTATGAGCAGTTCTTC. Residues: CASSPLTSGSYEQFF.

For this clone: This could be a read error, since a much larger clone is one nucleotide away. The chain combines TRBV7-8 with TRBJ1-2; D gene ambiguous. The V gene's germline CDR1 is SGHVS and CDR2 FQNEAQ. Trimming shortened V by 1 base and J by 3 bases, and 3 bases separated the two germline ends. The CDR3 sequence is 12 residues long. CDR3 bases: TGTGCCAGCAGCTTAGGGGACTATGGCTACACCTTC. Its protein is CASSLGDYGYTF.

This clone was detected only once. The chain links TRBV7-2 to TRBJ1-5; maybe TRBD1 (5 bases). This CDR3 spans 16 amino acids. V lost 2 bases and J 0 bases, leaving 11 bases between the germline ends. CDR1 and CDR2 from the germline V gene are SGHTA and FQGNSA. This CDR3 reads CASSLSTVNSNQPQHF. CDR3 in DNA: TGTGCCAGCAGCTTATCGACAGTAAATAGCAATCAGCCCCAGCATTTT.